The 28 T cell receptor beta chains presented below share a single source sample, sequenced in a study of OX40 agonist ivuxolimab in advanced cancers. TCRdb's copy holds only in-frame clones and misses some; the assay was immunoSEQ multiplex PCR. The sample yields 30,000 to 45,000 clones, approximately 80% seen once. The specimen comprised CD4+ or CD8+ T cells sorted from blood, sampled in a trial of the OX40 agonist ivuxolimab. These TCRs come from an adult with an advanced solid tumor such as melanoma, head and neck, liver or kidney cancer.

This sequence joins TRBV5-1 and TRBJ1-5; tentatively, D is TRBD1 (5 bases). Germline CDR1 is SGHRS and CDR2 is YFSETQ. The CDR3 is made up of 15 amino acids. Trimming removed 0 bases at V and 1 base at J, with 8 bases between. The CDR3 protein is CASSLDTGSNQPQHF. The CDR3 region has the DNA TGCGCCAGCAGCTTGGATACAGGAAGCAATCAGCCCCAGCATTTT.

The chain combines TRBV7-9 with TRBJ1-2; TRBD1 matches at 8 bases. CDR1 and CDR2 from the germline V gene are SEHNR and FQNEAQ (reference sequence). The CDR3 totals 15 residues. With 5 bases clipped from V and 2 bases from J, the junction kept 7 bases outside the gene matches. The CDR3 nucleotides are TGTGCCAGCAGCGAAACAGGGGGGGCCAACTATGGCTACACCTTC. This encodes CASSETGGANYGYTF.

This clone showed up just a few times. The chain employs TRBV19 and TRBJ1-1, with D maybe TRBD1 (6 bases). Looked up from germline, CDR1 is LNHDA and CDR2 is SQIVND (reference sequence). The CDR3 contains 13 residues. V was clipped by 5 bases and J by 4 bases, with 11 bases between them. The CDR3, as DNA: TGTGCCAGTAGTGCGCTCAGGGGCACTGAAGCTTTCTTT. Translated: CASSALRGTEAFF.

This clone was observed a single time. A junction boundary mismatches the germline segment, possibly from a read error. J is TRBJ2-7 and V is TRBV2; 10 positions agree with TRBD1. This CDR3 spans 12 amino acids. Germline values: CDR1 SNHLY, CDR2 FYNNEI. The CDR3 bases are TGTGCCAGTTCCCCCGGGGACAGGGGCCGCGACTTC. It yields the protein CASSPGDRGRDF.

The chain combines TRBV27 with TRBJ1-1; D is undetermined. CDR1 and CDR2 from the germline V gene are MNHEY and SMNVEV (reference sequence). V was trimmed by 6 bases and J by 4 bases, leaving 15 bases between them. The CDR3 is made up of 14 amino acids. Here the CDR3 DNA reads TGTGCCAGCAGATACGTTGTTGGGAGCACTGAAGCTTTCTTT. This translates into CASRYVVGSTEAFF.

The CDR3 loop is CAISEGPGVNTEAFF. CDR3 coding DNA: TGTGCCATCAGTGAGGGTCCGGGGGTGAACACTGAAGCTTTCTTT. V gene TRBV10-3 combines with J gene TRBJ1-1, with D possibly TRBD1 on 5 matching bases. Trimming stripped 2 bases from V and 0 bases from J, with 10 bases between. CDR1 ENHRY and CDR2 SYGVKD come from the germline V gene. The CDR3 is 15 residues long.

V and J are TRBV10-3 and TRBJ1-1; 9 bases are shared with TRBD1. Looked up from germline, CDR1 is ENHRY and CDR2 is SYGVKD. V trimming: 8 bases; J trimming: 5 bases; junction bases outside the gene matches: 6. The CDR3 runs 13 residues. The chain's CDR3 is CAISRDRDTEAFF. The CDR3 bases are TGTGCCATCTCTAGGGACAGGGATACTGAAGCTTTCTTT.

The CDR3 sequence: CASSSRRAGGTDTQYF. The CDR3 coding sequence is TGTGCCAGCAGTTCGCGGAGAGCGGGGGGCACAGATACGCAGTATTTT. The chain couples TRBV7-9 to TRBJ2-3; the match to TRBD2 covers 8 bases. The CDR3 has 16 residues. Germline V gene lookup returns CDR1 SEHNR and CDR2 FQNEAQ (reference sequence). The V and J ends lost 6 bases and 1 base, in that order; junction bases with no gene match: 9.

The chain joins TRBV7-3 to TRBJ1-1; D may be TRBD1 (5 bases). Looked up from germline, CDR1 is SGHTA and CDR2 is FQGTGA. Trimming cost V 6 bases and J 1 base, with 21 bases left between them. This CDR3 is built from 17 residues. Written as DNA, the CDR3 is TGTGCCAGCAGTGCGAACGGGGGATTCGGGAAGAACACTGAAGCTTTCTTT. It translates to CASSANGGFGKNTEAFF. Supplemented by reference TRBV7-3 and TRBJ1-1, the full variable domain reads GAGVSQTPSNKVTEKGKYVELRCDPISGHTALYWYRQSLGQGPEFLIYFQGTGAADDSGLPNDRFFAVRPEGSVSTLKIQRTERGDSAVYLCASSANGGFGKNTEAFFGQGTRLTVV.

This chain links TRBV12-5 with TRBJ1-1; no clear D. Trimming removed 1 base at V and 6 bases at J, with 12 bases between. This CDR3 spans 14 amino acids. CDR1 and CDR2 from the germline V gene are LGHNT and FRNRAP. The CDR3 loop is CASGLDTPVAEAFF. The DNA of the CDR3 is TGTGCTAGTGGTTTGGACACCCCGGTGGCTGAAGCTTTCTTT. Variable domain in full (rest from reference TRBV12-5 and TRBJ1-1): DARVTQTPRHKVTEMGQEVTMRCQPILGHNTVFWYRQTMMQGLELLAYFRNRAPLDDSGMPKDRFSAEMPDATLATLKIQPSEPRDSAVYFCASGLDTPVAEAFFGQGTRLTVV.

A single count supports this clone. The chain is built from TRBV6-5 and TRBJ2-1; 12 nucleotides line up with TRBD2. V lost 6 bases to trimming and J lost 15 bases; unmatched junction nucleotides: 9. CDR1 is MNHEY and CDR2 is SVGAGI in the germline V gene. The CDR3 sequence is 13 residues long. CDR3 sequence: CASSNPSGGAWFF. The DNA for the CDR3 is TGTGCCAGCAGCAACCCTAGCGGGGGGGCGTGGTTCTTC.

The chain combines TRBV7-9 with TRBJ1-5, with D unclear. In germline, CDR1 is SEHNR, CDR2 FQNEAQ (reference sequence). CDR3 size: 12 residues. V lost 5 bases, J lost 2 bases, and 4 bases lay in between. The CDR3 DNA follows: TGTGCCAGCAGCCGGGGCAATCAGCCCCAGCATTTT. Translation: CASSRGNQPQHF.

The V and J genes are TRBV4-1 and TRBJ1-1; no reliable D call. Per germline, CDR1 MGHRA and CDR2 YSYEKL. V lost 0 bases to trimming and J lost 6 bases, with 11 bases between them. This CDR3 is 14 amino acids long. The CDR3 region is CASSQEAGSAEAFF. The CDR3 region has the DNA TGCGCCAGCAGCCAAGAGGCTGGATCGGCTGAAGCTTTCTTT.

The gene calls are TRBV6-5 and TRBJ1-2, with 7 bases aligning to TRBD1. CDR3 length: 13 amino acids. V dropped 8 bases and J dropped 4; count of bases not matched to a gene: 7. Germline CDR1 MNHEY, CDR2 SVGAGI. CDR3 coding DNA: TGTGCCAGCCGGCCGGGGACAGCCTATGGCTACACCTTC. This encodes CASRPGTAYGYTF.

The genes are TRBV27 and TRBJ1-5; D possibly corresponds to TRBD1 (5 bases). CDR3 size: 16 residues. Germline V gene sequence: CDR1 MNHEY, CDR2 SMNVEV (reference sequence). Trimming pared 4 bases from V and 3 bases from J, leaving 16 bases between. CDR3 region: CASSSGTSLNNQPQHF. Written as DNA, the CDR3 is TGTGCCAGCAGTTCCGGGACTTCTCTCAACAATCAGCCCCAGCATTTT.

This clone was recorded only once. The V gene is TRBV28, the J gene TRBJ2-1, with 12 bases matching TRBD2. The germline CDR1 and CDR2 sequences are MDHEN and SYDVKM. The CDR3 is made up of 19 amino acids. V dropped 4 bases and J dropped 4; count of bases not matched to a gene: 14. In DNA form, the CDR3 reads TGTGCCAGCAGTTCGAGACTAGCGGGGGAGCGGCGGGATTACAATGAGCAGTTCTTC. Translated, it gives CASSSRLAGERRDYNEQFF.

The rearrangement uses TRBV1 and TRBJ1-1; the listed D gene, TRBD1, was not tested against the DNA. TRBV1 is given as a pseudogene. The CDR3 runs 15 residues. As DNA, the CDR3 is TGCACCAGCAGCCAAGGGGGACAGATGAACACTGAAGCTTTCTTT. It encodes CTSSQGGQMNTEAFF.

The chain combines TRBV11-2 with TRBJ1-5, with D possibly matching TRBD1 (5 bases). There are 15 residues in the CDR3. Trimming cost V 5 bases and J 4 bases, with 15 bases left between them. CDR1 and CDR2 from the germline V gene are SGHAT and FQNNGV. CDR3 amino acids: CASSRSGTENQPQHF. The CDR3 DNA is TGTGCCAGCAGCAGATCCGGGACGGAGAATCAGCCCCAGCATTTT.

This clone was seen just once. The CDR3 DNA reads as TGTGCCAGCAGCTTGAGGACGGAGAACACCGGGGAGCTGTTTTTT. Translating it yields CASSLRTENTGELFF. This sequence joins TRBV5-8 and TRBJ2-2; no reliable D call. Germline lookup yields CDR1 SGHTS and CDR2 YDEGEE. The CDR3 is 15 amino acids. Deletions cut 1 base from V and 1 base from J, with 8 bases between.

The chain is built from TRBV4-1 and TRBJ2-5, with 9 nucleotides matching TRBD2. V trimming: 0 bases; J trimming: 2 bases; junction bases outside the gene matches: 4. This CDR3 region has 16 residues. In germline, CDR1 is MGHRA, CDR2 YSYEKL. The CDR3 DNA reads as TGCGCCAGCAGCCAAGATAGCGGGGGTTTACAAGAGACCCAGTACTTC. Its translation is CASSQDSGGLQETQYF.

The J gene is TRBJ2-7, the V gene TRBV19; 8 nucleotides match TRBD1. This CDR3 is 14 amino acids long. Per germline, CDR1 LNHDA and CDR2 SQIVND (reference sequence). After removal of 7 bases from V and 3 bases from J, the junction contained 8 bases not matched to a gene. In DNA, the CDR3 is TGTGCCAGTACTAGAGGACAGGGTCGCTACGAGCAGTACTTC. As protein: CASTRGQGRYEQYF.

The chain carries TRBV30 and TRBJ2-7; D may be TRBD2 (5 bases). Germline V gives CDR1 GTSNPN, CDR2 SVGIG (reference sequence). CDR3 length: 14 amino acids. The V end lost 0 bases, the J end lost 3 bases, and 12 bases lay between the germline ends. In nucleotides, the CDR3 is TGTGCCTGGAGTGTCGCGGGCAGAGTCTACGAGCAGTACTTC. It translates to CAWSVAGRVYEQYF. The whole variable domain, filled in from reference TRBV30 and TRBJ2-7, reads SQTIHQWPATLVQPVGSPLSLECTVEGTSNPNLYWYRQAAGRGLQLLFYSVGIGQISSEVPQNLSASRPQDRQFILSSKKLLLSDSGFYLCAWSVAGRVYEQYFGPGTRLTVT.

This clone was observed once. The chain joins TRBV2 to TRBJ2-3; TRBD2 matches 9 bases. The CDR3 is made up of 14 amino acids. The ends lost 6 bases at V and 4 bases at J; junction bases unmatched: 5. The V gene's germline CDR1 is SNHLY and CDR2 FYNNEI. CDR3 nucleotide sequence: TGTGCCAGCAGGGTAGCGGGGGAGGCAGATACGCAGTATTTT. It specifies CASRVAGEADTQYF.

This clone has a handful of counts. The rearrangement uses TRBV7-6 and TRBJ2-7; D not certain. Trimming took off 5 bases at V and 4 bases at J, with 15 bases between the two ends. Germline CDR1 SGHVS, CDR2 FNYEAQ. The CDR3 is 14 residues long. CDR3 sequence: CASSPLYRDYEQYF. The CDR3 nucleotides are TGTGCCAGCAGCCCCCTTTACAGAGATTACGAGCAGTACTTC.

CDR3 sequence reads: CASSTVGQGADTQYF. The DNA for the CDR3 is TGTGCCAGTAGTACCGTCGGACAGGGGGCAGATACGCAGTATTTT. The chain links TRBV19 to TRBJ2-3; 10 positions agree with TRBD1. The germline gives CDR1 LNHDA, CDR2 SQIVND (reference sequence). V shed 4 bases, J shed 4 bases, and the junction held 5 bases outside the gene matches. This CDR3 is 15 amino acids long.

Points on this clone: This specimen includes other DNA sequences encoding the same CDR3. The chain uses TRBV27 and TRBJ2-7; 7 bases align to TRBD1. CDR1 and CDR2 from the germline V gene are MNHEY and SMNVEV (reference sequence). This CDR3 comprises 15 residues. V lost 6 bases to trimming and J lost 1 base; unmatched junction nucleotides: 9. CDR3 nucleotides: TGTGCCAGCAGCCCTCCAGGGGGTGGGTCCTACGAGCAGTACTTC. It encodes CASSPPGGGSYEQYF.

The rearrangement joins TRBV30 to TRBJ2-5, with 11 bases that match TRBD2. Germline CDR1 and CDR2: GTSNPN and SVGIG (reference sequence). V gave up 8 bases and J gave up 4 bases; unmatched junction bases: 6. This CDR3 is 13 amino acids long. CDR3: CARAGTSGETQYF. The CDR3 DNA follows: TGTGCCAGGGCTGGGACTAGCGGAGAGACCCAGTACTTC.

Details on this clone: At the DNA level, this CDR3 is encoded by other sequences in the same sample as well. This chain joins TRBV7-9 and TRBJ2-5, with D perhaps given as TRBD1 or TRBD2 (5 bases each). V dropped 2 bases and J dropped 5 bases, with 9 bases sitting between them. Germline-derived CDR1 and CDR2 are SEHNR and FQNEAQ (reference sequence). The CDR3 contains 13 residues. The CDR3 bases are TGTGCCAGCAGCTTACGAGGGGACGAGACCCAGTACTTC. Protein: CASSLRGDETQYF. The variable domain in full, with the rest retrieved from reference TRBV7-9 and TRBJ2-5, is DTGVSQNPRHKITKRGQNVTFRCDPISEHNRLYWYRQTLGQGPEFLTYFQNEAQLEKSRLLSDRFSAERPKGSFSTLEIQRTEQGDSAMYLCASSLRGDETQYFGPGTRLLVL.